The rows below give T cell receptor beta chains drawn from one sample of a study of CD4 T cells in relation to SARS-CoV-2 and coronaviruses. TCRdb's copy holds only in-frame clones and misses some; the assay was immunoSEQ multiplex PCR. The repertoire consists of approximately 70,000 clones, with about 92% occurring once and the leading ten covering around 0.23%. The sequencing input was naive CD4+ T cells from PBMCs. These receptors all come from a human donor in good health. Each CDR3 is given with its conserved first and last residue. Fields, in order: CDR3 protein, CDR3 DNA, V gene, J gene, D gene, CDR3 length, clone size. The D gene is left open where the match is weak. Size is omitted from some rows. Given values are once, few, many or a class for expanded clones.

CDR3: CASMGPAYNEQFF
DNA: TGTGCCAGTATGGGACCAGCCTACAATGAGCAGTTCTTC
V: TRBV19
J: TRBJ2-1
D: NA
length: 13
size: NA

CDR3: CASSFNTVNEETQYF
DNA: TGCGCCAGCAGCTTTAACACAGTTAATGAAGAGACCCAGTACTTC
V: TRBV5-1
J: TRBJ2-5
D: NA
length: 15
size: NA

CDR3: CASRGEGVSLSREDTQYF
DNA: TGTGCCAGCAGGGGGGAGGGGGTTTCCTTGTCGCGTGAAGATACGCAGTATTTT
V: TRBV28
J: TRBJ2-3
D: NA
length: 18
size: once

CDR3: CASATAEAGHQADTQYF
DNA: TGTGCCAGCGCCACAGCCGAGGCAGGGCACCAGGCAGATACGCAGTATTTT
V: TRBV28
J: TRBJ2-3
D: NA
length: 17
size: NA

CDR3: CASSPGTGGVNIQYF
DNA: TGTGCCAGCTCACCCGGGACAGGGGGTGTGAACATTCAGTACTTC
V: TRBV18
J: TRBJ2-4
D: TRBD1
length: 15
size: NA

CDR3: CASSYGGVGNNEQFF
DNA: TGTGCCAGCAGTTACGGGGGGGTCGGGAACAATGAGCAGTTCTTC
V: TRBV6-2/TRBV6-3
J: TRBJ2-1
D: TRBD2
length: 15
size: NA

CDR3: CASSRPDRWKDEQYF
DNA: TGTGCCAGCTCGCGCCCCGACAGGTGGAAAGACGAGCAGTACTTC
V: TRBV18
J: TRBJ2-7
D: NA
length: 15
size: NA

CDR3: CASSSLARHYSNQPQHF
DNA: TGTGCCAGCAGTTCCCTAGCCAGGCACTATAGCAATCAGCCCCAGCATTTT
V: TRBV27
J: TRBJ1-5
D: NA
length: 17
size: NA

CDR3: CASSLGQGGYGTNEKLFF
DNA: TGTGCCAGCAGCTTAGGACAGGGAGGATACGGCACTAATGAAAAACTGTTTTTT
V: TRBV7-9
J: TRBJ1-4
D: TRBD1
length: 18
size: NA

CDR3: CASRPTLNYGYTF
DNA: TGTGCCAGCAGACCTACACTTAACTATGGCTACACCTTC
V: TRBV6-5
J: TRBJ1-2
D: NA
length: 13
size: NA

CDR3: CASSIVGTGVNTGELFF
DNA: TGTGCCAGTAGTATAGTGGGGACAGGGGTGAACACCGGGGAGCTGTTTTTT
V: TRBV19
J: TRBJ2-2
D: TRBD1
length: 17
size: NA

CDR3: CASKNRRLIMNTEAFF
DNA: TGTGCCAGCAAAAATCGGAGGTTAATTATGAACACTGAAGCTTTCTTT
V: TRBV2
J: TRBJ1-1
D: NA
length: 16
size: NA

CDR3: CASSLVYSPNTGELFF
DNA: TGTGCCAGCAGCTTAGTGTACAGCCCGAACACCGGGGAGCTGTTTTTT
V: TRBV7-9
J: TRBJ2-2
D: NA
length: 16
size: NA

CDR3: CAMGGGGTDTQYF
DNA: TGTGCCATGGGCGGGGGCGGTACAGATACGCAGTATTTT
V: TRBV10-3
J: TRBJ2-3
D: NA
length: 13
size: NA

CDR3: CATSDLAGGPDRPYEQYF
DNA: TGTGCCACCAGTGATTTAGCGGGAGGGCCCGATAGACCCTACGAGCAGTACTTC
V: TRBV24-1
J: TRBJ2-7
D: TRBD2
length: 18
size: NA

CDR3: CASSDPSLGSNSPLHF
DNA: TGTGCCAGCAGTGATCCCTCACTTGGAAGCAATTCACCCCTCCACTTT
V: TRBV25-1
J: TRBJ1-6
D: NA
length: 16
size: few

CDR3: CASSPPSQGGTEAFF
DNA: TGTGCCAGCTCACCACCGTCCCAGGGAGGAACTGAAGCTTTCTTT
V: TRBV18
J: TRBJ1-1
D: NA
length: 15
size: NA

CDR3: CASSLAMGHRADNEQFF
DNA: TGCGCCAGCAGCTTGGCGATGGGGCATCGAGCCGACAATGAGCAGTTCTTC
V: TRBV5-1
J: TRBJ2-1
D: NA
length: 17
size: NA

CDR3: CASSRDNRASEQYF
DNA: TGTGCCAGCTCACGAGATAATCGGGCATCGGAGCAGTACTTC
V: TRBV18
J: TRBJ2-7
D: NA
length: 14
size: once

CDR3: CASSLFQLNEQFF
DNA: TGTGCCAGCAGCTTATTCCAGCTCAATGAGCAGTTCTTC
V: TRBV7-9
J: TRBJ2-1
D: NA
length: 13
size: NA

CDR3: CASTEQSNTGELFF
DNA: TGTGCCAGCACGGAACAATCGAACACCGGGGAGCTGTTTTTT
V: TRBV6-5
J: TRBJ2-2
D: NA
length: 14
size: once

CDR3: CAIRPGTGLFAEAFF
DNA: TGTGCCATCAGACCCGGGACAGGGCTTTTTGCAGAAGCTTTCTTT
V: TRBV10-3
J: TRBJ1-1
D: TRBD1
length: 15
size: NA

CDR3: CASRTGQTKQETQYF
DNA: TGTGCCAGCAGGACGGGACAAACCAAACAAGAGACCCAGTACTTC
V: TRBV6-5
J: TRBJ2-5
D: NA
length: 15
size: NA

CDR3: CASSLRQGNQPQHF
DNA: TGTGCCAGCAGTTTACGACAGGGCAATCAGCCCCAGCATTTT
V: TRBV28
J: TRBJ1-5
D: NA
length: 14
size: NA

CDR3: CASSSTQGLTSYNEQFF
DNA: TGTGCCAGCAGCTCGACACAGGGTTTAACCTCCTACAATGAGCAGTTCTTC
V: TRBV7-9
J: TRBJ2-1
D: NA
length: 17
size: few

CDR3: CASSFIGGPGNTIYF
DNA: TGTGCCAGCAGTTTTATCGGGGGGCCTGGAAACACCATATATTTT
V: TRBV6-2/TRBV6-3
J: TRBJ1-3
D: NA
length: 15
size: NA

CDR3: CASKGDSRDLAQYF
DNA: TGTGCCAGCAAAGGTGACAGCCGCGACTTGGCCCAGTACTTC
V: TRBV3-1/TRBV3-2
J: TRBJ2-5
D: NA
length: 14
size: NA

CDR3: CASALAGGYNEQFF
DNA: TGTGCTAGTGCCCTAGCGGGGGGCTACAATGAGCAGTTCTTC
V: TRBV12-5
J: TRBJ2-1
D: TRBD2
length: 14
size: NA

CDR3: CASSSPGNTDTQYF
DNA: TGTGCCAGCAGCTCGCCCGGGAACACAGATACGCAGTATTTT
V: TRBV7-2
J: TRBJ2-3
D: NA
length: 14
size: NA

CDR3: CASSQGHSYEQYF
DNA: TGTGCCAGTAGCCAAGGACACTCCTACGAGCAGTACTTC
V: TRBV19
J: TRBJ2-7
D: NA
length: 13
size: NA

CDR3: CATYPGTSGYNEQFF
DNA: TGTGCCACCTATCCCGGGACTAGCGGCTACAATGAGCAGTTCTTC
V: TRBV19
J: TRBJ2-1
D: TRBD2
length: 15
size: NA

CDR3: CASSERSPLHF
DNA: TGTGCCAGCAGCGAACGTTCACCCCTCCACTTT
V: TRBV2
J: TRBJ1-6
D: NA
length: 11
size: NA

CDR3: CASSKGQGTGELFF
DNA: TGTGCCAGCAGCAAAGGACAGGGCACCGGGGAGCTGTTTTTT
V: TRBV11-2
J: TRBJ2-2
D: TRBD1
length: 14
size: NA

CDR3: CASTGRLTYEQYF
DNA: TGTGCCAGCACCGGAAGGCTGACCTACGAGCAGTACTTC
V: TRBV25-1
J: TRBJ2-7
D: NA
length: 13
size: few

CDR3: CASSLPPLQGYEQYF
DNA: TGTGCCAGCAGCTTGCCACCCTTGCAGGGCTACGAGCAGTACTTC
V: TRBV5-6
J: TRBJ2-7
D: NA
length: 15
size: few

CDR3: CASSYSVQLDYGYTF
DNA: TGTGCCAGCAGCTACAGCGTTCAATTAGACTATGGCTACACCTTC
V: TRBV7-3
J: TRBJ1-2
D: NA
length: 15
size: NA

CDR3: CASSPGLIYEQYF
DNA: TGTGCCAGTAGTCCGGGACTGATCTACGAGCAGTACTTC
V: TRBV19
J: TRBJ2-7
D: NA
length: 13
size: NA